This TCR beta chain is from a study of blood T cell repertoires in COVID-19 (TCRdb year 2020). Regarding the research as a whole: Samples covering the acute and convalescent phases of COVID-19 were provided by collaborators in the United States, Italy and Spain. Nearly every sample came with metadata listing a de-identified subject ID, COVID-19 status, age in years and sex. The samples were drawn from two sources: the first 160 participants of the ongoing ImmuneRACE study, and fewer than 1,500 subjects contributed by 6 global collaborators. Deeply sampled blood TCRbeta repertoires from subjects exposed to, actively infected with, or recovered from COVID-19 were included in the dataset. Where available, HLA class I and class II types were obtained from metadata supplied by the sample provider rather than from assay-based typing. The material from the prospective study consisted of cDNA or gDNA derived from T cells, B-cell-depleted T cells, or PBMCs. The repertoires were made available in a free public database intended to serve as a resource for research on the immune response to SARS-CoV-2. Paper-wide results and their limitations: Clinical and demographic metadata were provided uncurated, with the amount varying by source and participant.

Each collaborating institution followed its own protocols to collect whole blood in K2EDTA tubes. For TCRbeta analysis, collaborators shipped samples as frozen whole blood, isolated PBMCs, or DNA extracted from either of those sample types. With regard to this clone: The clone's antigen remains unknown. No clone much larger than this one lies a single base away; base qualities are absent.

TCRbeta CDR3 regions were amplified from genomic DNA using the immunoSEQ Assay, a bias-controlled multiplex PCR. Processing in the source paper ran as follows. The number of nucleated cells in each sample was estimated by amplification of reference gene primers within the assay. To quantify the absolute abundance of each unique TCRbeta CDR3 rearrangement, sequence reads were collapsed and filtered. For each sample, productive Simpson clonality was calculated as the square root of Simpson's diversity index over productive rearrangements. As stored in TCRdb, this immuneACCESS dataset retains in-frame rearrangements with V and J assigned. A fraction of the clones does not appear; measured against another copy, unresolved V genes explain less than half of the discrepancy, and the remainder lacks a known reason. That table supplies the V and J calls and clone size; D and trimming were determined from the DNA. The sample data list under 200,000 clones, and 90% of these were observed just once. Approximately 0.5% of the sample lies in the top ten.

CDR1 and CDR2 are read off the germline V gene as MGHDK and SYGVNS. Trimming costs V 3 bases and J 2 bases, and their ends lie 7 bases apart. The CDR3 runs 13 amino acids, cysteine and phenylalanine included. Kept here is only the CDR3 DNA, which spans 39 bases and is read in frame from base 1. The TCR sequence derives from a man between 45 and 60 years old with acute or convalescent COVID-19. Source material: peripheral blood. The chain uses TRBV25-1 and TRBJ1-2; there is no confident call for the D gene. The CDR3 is CASSDSLNYGYTF. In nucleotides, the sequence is TGTGCCAGCAGTGACTCTCTGAACTATGGCTACACCTTC.